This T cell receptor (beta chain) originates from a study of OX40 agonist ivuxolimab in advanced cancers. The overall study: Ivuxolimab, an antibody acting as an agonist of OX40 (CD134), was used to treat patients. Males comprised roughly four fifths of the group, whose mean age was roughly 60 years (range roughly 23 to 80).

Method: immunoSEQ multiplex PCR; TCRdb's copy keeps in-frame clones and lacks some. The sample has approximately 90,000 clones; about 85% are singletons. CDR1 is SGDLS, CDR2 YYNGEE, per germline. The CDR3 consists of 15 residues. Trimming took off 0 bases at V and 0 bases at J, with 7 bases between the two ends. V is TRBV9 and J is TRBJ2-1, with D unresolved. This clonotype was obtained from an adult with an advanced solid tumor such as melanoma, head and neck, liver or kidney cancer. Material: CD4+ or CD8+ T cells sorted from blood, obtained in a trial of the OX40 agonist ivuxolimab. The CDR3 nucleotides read TGTGCCAGCAGCGTAGGGGTTAGCTCCTACAATGAGCAGTTCTTC. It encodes CASSVGVSSYNEQFF.